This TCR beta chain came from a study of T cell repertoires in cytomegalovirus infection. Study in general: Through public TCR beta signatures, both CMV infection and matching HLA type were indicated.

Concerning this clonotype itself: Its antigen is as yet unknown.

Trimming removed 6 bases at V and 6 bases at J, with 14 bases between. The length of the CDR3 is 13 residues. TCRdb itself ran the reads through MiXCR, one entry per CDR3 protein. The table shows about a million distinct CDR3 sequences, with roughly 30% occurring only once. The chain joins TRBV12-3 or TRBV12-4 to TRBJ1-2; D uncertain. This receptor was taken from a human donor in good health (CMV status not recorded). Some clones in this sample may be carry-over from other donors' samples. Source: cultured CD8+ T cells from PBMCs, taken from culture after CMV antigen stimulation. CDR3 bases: TGTGCCAGCAGAACTCCCTCTCTGGATGGCTACACCTTC. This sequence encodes CASRTPSLDGYTF.